This paragraph reports one TCR beta chain. Its specificity is unknown. The data were produced by immunoSEQ multiplex PCR, yet TCRdb's version contains in-frame clones alone and is incomplete. The table has more than 2,000,000 clones, approximately 95% seen once. The source of the sample is a study of shared clonotypes between healthy human individuals. General observations from the study: About 5% was the fraction of naive CD4 clonotypes found shared across several donors.

The germline V gene has CDR1 SGHNT and CDR2 YENEEA. CDR3 length equals 14 residues. V was trimmed by 3 bases and J by 1 base, leaving 9 bases between them. Sequences were obtained from naive CD4+ T cells from PBMCs. Subset meaning: CD45RA+ positively selected. This clonotype was obtained from a man between 18 and 35 years old in good health. Some clones in this sample may be carry-over from other donors' samples. The chain combines TRBV11-3 with TRBJ1-1; D gene ambiguous. The CDR3 loop is CASSLRPSNTEAFF. The CDR3 nucleotides are TGTGCCAGCAGCTTGCGCCCTTCGAACACTGAAGCTTTCTTT.